The next 27 T cell receptor beta chains were all read from a single sample in a study of neurological immune-mediated disorders. TCRdb re-called the 5' RACE reads through MiXCR, storing one row per CDR3 protein. The sample shows about 40,000 distinct CDR3 sequences, about 14% of them seen only once. Sequenced material: CD4+ T cells from blood. These receptors were collected from a woman aged 60-75 years with HTLV-1-associated myelopathy (HAM/TSP).

There are many counts of this clonotype. In nucleotides, the CDR3 is TGTGCCAGCTCAAACCCCCGGCTAGCGGGGACCTACGAGCAGTACTTC. Protein product: CASSNPRLAGTYEQYF. The chain uses TRBV6-5 and TRBJ2-7, with TRBD2 identical over 9 bases. Germline assignment: CDR1 MNHEY and CDR2 SVGAGI. The CDR3 sequence is 16 residues long. The V segment lost 8 bases and the J segment 2 bases; nucleotides outside the gene matches: 13.

The chain recombines TRBV5-1 with TRBJ2-7, with D maybe TRBD1 (6 bases). The CDR3 is 15 residues long. The V end was cut by 0 bases, the J end by 6 bases, with 16 bases between. Germline V lookup: CDR1 SGHRS, CDR2 YFSETQ. The CDR3 sequence is CASSLVVGGSGEQYF. CDR3 nucleotide sequence: TGCGCCAGCAGCTTGGTGGTAGGGGGATCAGGCGAGCAGTACTTC.

This clonotype was detected ten times or more. The DNA is left out, because the CDR3 cannot be placed on it with certainty; the CDR3 is given as TCRdb lists it. CDR3 region: CSVSDVPDGYTF. The rearrangement uses TRBV29-1 and TRBJ1-2; the table assigns TRBD1, which was not confirmed against the DNA. The CDR3 has 12 residues if both end residues are counted. Germline V gives CDR1 SQVTM, CDR2 ANQGSEA.

This clonotype was seen a handful of times. Relative to the germline gene, one junction end is altered; a read error may explain this. The CDR3 region is CASNQSHTPGFPYNEQFF. The DNA of the CDR3 is TGCGCCAGCAACCAATCTCATACCCCAGGGTTCCCCTACAATGAGCAGTTCTTC. The chain couples TRBV4-1 to TRBJ2-1; possible D gene TRBD1, 5 bases. CDR1 is MGHRA, CDR2 YSYEKL, per germline. This CDR3 is 18 amino acids long.

This clonotype was counted ten times or more. This chain connects TRBV6-5 to TRBJ1-2; 9 nucleotides align to TRBD1. The germline V gene encodes CDR1 MNHEY and CDR2 SVGAGI. The ends lost 4 bases at V and 7 bases at J; junction bases unmatched: 10. This CDR3 is built from 15 residues. The DNA of the CDR3 is TGTGCCAGCAGTTCTGCCGGGACAGGGAAGTTTGGCTACACCTTC. This codes for CASSSAGTGKFGYTF.

As concerns this clonotype: A read error may account for a junction end that differs from germline. The chain uses TRBV5-1 and TRBJ2-6; D call uncertain. This CDR3 region has 14 residues. Germline V gene lookup returns CDR1 SGHRS and CDR2 YFSETQ. The CDR3 DNA is TGCGCCAGCAGCATCTTCTCTGTGGCCAACGTCCTGACTTTC. Amino acid sequence: CASSIFSVANVLTF.

The sample holds many counts of this clonotype. The chain recombines TRBV7-3 with TRBJ2-5; the match to TRBD2 covers 8 bases. Per germline, CDR1 SGHTA and CDR2 FQGTGA. CDR3 length equals 16 residues. Trimming removed 0 bases from V and 5 bases from J; junction bases left unmatched: 8. In nucleotides, the CDR3 is TGTGCCAGCAGCTTAACCGGGGGGGACCCCTGGGAGACCCAGTACTTC. It encodes CASSLTGGDPWETQYF.

In its sample, this clonotype was seen many times. This chain connects TRBV2 to TRBJ2-5; 11 bases match TRBD2. Looked up from germline, CDR1 is SNHLY and CDR2 is FYNNEI. CDR3 length: 15 residues. With V trimmed by 2 bases and J by 1 base, 0 bases remained unmatched. The CDR3 coding sequence is TGTGCCAGCAGTGAACTAGCGGGGGGCCAAGAGACCCAGTACTTC. Residues: CASSELAGGQETQYF. The complete variable domain, with remaining parts taken from reference TRBV2 and TRBJ2-5, reads EPEVTQTPSHQVTQMGQEVILRCVPISNHLYFYWYRQILGQKVEFLVSFYNNEISEKSEIFDDQFSVERPDGSNFTLKIRSTKLEDSAMYFCASSELAGGQETQYFGPGTRLLVL.

This clonotype was counted at least ten times. The rearrangement links TRBV20-1 to TRBJ2-1, with 14 bases lining up with TRBD2. Germline lookup yields CDR1 DFQATT and CDR2 SNEGSKA (reference sequence). The CDR3 extends over 17 amino acids. The CDR3 sequence is CTATSGLAGDSYNEQFF. The DNA of the CDR3 is TGCACTGCAACCTCGGGACTAGCGGGGGATTCCTACAATGAGCAGTTCTTC.

This clonotype was seen a handful of times. The genes are TRBV10-3 and TRBJ1-1, with no clear D. The CDR3 spans 13 residues. The V end was cut by 5 bases, the J end by 3 bases, with 10 bases between. Germline lookup yields CDR1 ENHRY and CDR2 SYGVKD. In DNA form, the CDR3 reads TGTGCCATCAGTAAGGGCGAGGACACTGAAGCTTTCTTT. Its protein product is CAISKGEDTEAFF.

This clonotype came up many times. The V call is TRBV5-1, the J call TRBJ2-3, with 9 bases fitting TRBD2. This CDR3 has 16 amino acids. V trimming: 1 base; J trimming: 1 base; junction bases outside the gene matches: 4. CDR1 and CDR2 (germline): SGHRS, YFSETQ. For the CDR3, the DNA is TGCGCCAGCAGCTTGTCCCCTAGCGGGGGCACAGATACGCAGTATTTT. It encodes CASSLSPSGGTDTQYF.

This clonotype was observed at least ten times. The chain carries TRBV15 and TRBJ1-2; TRBD1 agrees at 7 bases. J gave up 0 bases and V 1 base, and 11 bases lay outside the gene matches. There are 18 residues in the CDR3. Germline loops: CDR1 LNHNV, CDR2 YYDKDF (reference sequence). The CDR3 nucleotides read TGTGCCACCAGCAGAGGGTCCCTCTGGGACAGTACTAACTATGGCTACACCTTC. The encoded protein is CATSRGSLWDSTNYGYTF.

This clonotype was observed at least ten times. The chain uses TRBV5-1 and TRBJ1-2, with unresolved D. CDR1 is SGHRS, CDR2 YFSETQ, per germline. The CDR3 contains 14 residues. The V gene lost 1 base and the J gene lost 2 bases, with 9 bases spanning the gap. CDR3 residues: CASSLTDTNYGYTF. In DNA, the CDR3 is TGCGCCAGCAGCTTGACAGACACAAACTATGGCTACACCTTC.

The table lists this clonotype with many counts. A junction boundary mismatches the germline segment, possibly from a read error. V gene TRBV12-3 or TRBV12-4 combines with J gene TRBJ2-2; TRBD2 might be the D (6 bases). This CDR3 contains 17 residues. This CDR3 reads CATSPGVGTPRTGELFF. Written as DNA, the CDR3 is TGTGCCACCAGTCCTGGGGTCGGGACTCCGCGCACCGGGGAGCTGTTTTTT.

Ten or more counts support this clonotype. The V gene is TRBV12-3 or TRBV12-4, the J gene TRBJ2-2, with a possible D match to TRBD2 (5 bases). V lost 6 bases and J lost 7, with 21 bases in between. This CDR3 has 16 residues. CDR3 amino acids: CASSRLLSGYDGELFF. The CDR3 DNA sequence: TGTGCCAGCAGCCGACTTCTCTCGGGATATGACGGGGAGCTGTTTTTT.

This clonotype was counted many times. Germline is not matched at one junction end, which may reflect a read error. The chain employs TRBV7-8 and TRBJ1-5; possible D gene TRBD1, 5 bases. Germline CDR1 is SGHVS and CDR2 is FQNEAQ. The CDR3 covers 16 residues. Here the CDR3 DNA reads TGTGCCAGCAGCTTAAGAGGGGTACCAATGGGTCAGCCCCAGCAATTT. It codes for CASSLRGVPMGQPQQF.

This clonotype was seen a handful of times. A much bigger clone sits one base away, suggesting this may be a read error. The rearrangement uses TRBV20-1 and TRBJ1-2, with D possibly being TRBD1 (5 bases). The CDR3 contains 14 residues. From germline, CDR1 is DFQATT and CDR2 SNEGSKA (reference sequence). V was trimmed by 5 bases and J by 9 bases, leaving 22 bases between them. CDR3 residues: CSADPWGEGYCYTF. The CDR3 DNA sequence: TGCAGTGCTGACCCCTGGGGGGAAGGATATTGCTACACCTTC.

To note about this clonotype: Germline is not matched at one junction end, which may reflect a read error. The chain uses TRBV5-6 and TRBJ2-1; the match to TRBD2 covers 13 bases. Germline CDR1 reads SGHDT; CDR2 reads YYEEEE. This CDR3 has 16 residues. The DNA for the CDR3 is TGTTCCAGCAGCTTGTACACTAGCGGGGGGGTCAATGAGCAGCTCTTC. Translating it yields CSSSLYTSGGVNEQLF.

The chain links TRBV7-2 to TRBJ2-5, with TRBD2 matching over 7 bases. V lost 1 base, J lost 9 bases, and 14 bases stayed unmatched. Germline CDR1 is SGHTA and CDR2 is FQGNSA. The CDR3 covers 16 residues. CDR3 protein: CASSLEGSGWPAAQYF. The DNA for the CDR3 is TGTGCCAGCAGCTTAGAGGGTAGCGGGTGGCCCGCGGCCCAGTACTTC.

This clonotype occurred many times. This chain connects TRBV6-5 to TRBJ1-4; TRBD1 is a possible D gene (5 bases). Trimming cost V 2 bases and J 8 bases, with 15 bases left between them. Germline-derived CDR1 and CDR2 are MNHEY and SVGAGI. The CDR3 is made up of 15 amino acids. CDR3 amino acids: CASSYIQGRFEKLFF. The CDR3 coding sequence is TGTGCCAGCAGTTACATCCAGGGTAGATTCGAAAAACTGTTTTTT.

This clonotype was counted many times. The genes are TRBV29-1 and TRBJ2-2; either TRBD1 or TRBD2 may fit D (5 bases each). There are 13 residues in the CDR3. The V end lost 5 bases, the J end lost 7 bases, and 14 bases lay between the germline ends. Germline CDR1 is SQVTM and CDR2 is ANQGSEA. The CDR3 bases are TGCAGCGTTTCCCCCCGAGGGGACGGGGAGCTGTTTTTT. Encoded protein: CSVSPRGDGELFF.

This clonotype was seen ten or more times. CDR3 sequence reads: CASSYSGTAWGTGELFF. As DNA, the CDR3 is TGTGCCAGCAGTTACTCAGGGACCGCCTGGGGCACCGGGGAGCTGTTTTTT. The J gene is TRBJ2-2, the V gene TRBV6-5; D is possibly TRBD1 or TRBD2 (5 bases each). V dropped 0 bases and J dropped 4 bases, with 15 bases sitting between them. The CDR3 is 17 residues long. Germline V lookup: CDR1 MNHEY, CDR2 SVGAGI.

Remarks on this clonotype: A junction end diverges from the germline sequence, so it may reflect a read error. The chain combines TRBV12-3 or TRBV12-4 with TRBJ2-5; D is ambiguous. This CDR3 has 12 amino acids. The chain's CDR3 is CASSRNKETQYF. The CDR3, as DNA: TGTGCCAGCAGTCGCAACAAAGAGACCCAGTATTTC.

In this sample, this clonotype turned up many times. This may be a read error: a much more frequent sequence differs by one nucleotide. The CDR3 DNA reads TGTGTCACCAGCAGAGTAGGGTTATCTGGGGCCAACGTCCTGACTTTC. This sequence encodes CVTSRVGLSGANVLTF. J is TRBJ2-6 and V is TRBV15; D remains ambiguous. Germline CDR1 and CDR2: LNHNV and YYDKDF (reference sequence). The CDR3 length is 16 residues.

The sample holds many counts of this clonotype. The chain has TRBV19 and TRBJ1-2; D is possibly TRBD1 (5 bases). V was cut by 2 bases and J by 9 bases, with 13 bases left in between. From germline, CDR1 is LNHDA and CDR2 SQIVND (reference sequence). This CDR3 region has 13 residues. The CDR3 here is CASSIIGQGSYTF. CDR3 bases: TGTGCCAGTAGTATAATCGGGCAGGGAAGCTACACCTTC.

This clonotype rates as medium-sized. The chain is built from TRBV20-1 and TRBJ1-2; possible D gene TRBD1, 6 bases. Germline V lookup: CDR1 DFQATT, CDR2 SNEGSKA (reference sequence). The CDR3 consists of 13 residues. V was shortened by 4 bases and J by 6 bases, with 15 bases between the two germline ends. The CDR3 nucleotides read TGCAGTGCTAAAATACAGGGACCCCATGGCTACACCTTC. Translation gives CSAKIQGPHGYTF.

This clonotype was detected ten times or more. The CDR3 loop reads CASKELASQETQYF. The DNA for the CDR3 is TGCGCCAGCAAAGAACTAGCGAGCCAAGAGACCCAGTACTTC. This sequence joins TRBV5-1 and TRBJ2-5; 7 bases match TRBD2. V trimming: 6 bases; J trimming: 1 base; junction bases outside the gene matches: 6. There are 14 residues in the CDR3. In germline, CDR1 is SGHRS, CDR2 YFSETQ.